A selection of T cell receptor beta chains follows, all from one sample in a study of siplizumab effects on memory and regulatory T cells. Clones were read by immunoSEQ multiplex PCR, and TCRdb kept only the in-frame ones, dropping some. The sample carries around 94,000 clones, 80% to 95% recorded once. What was sequenced was CD4+ T cells sorted from blood. Receptors were obtained from a human donor in good health. Each CDR3 is given with its conserved first and last residue. D genes are given only for firm matches. Expanded clones get a size class; other rows say once, few or many, or leave the size out.

cdr3_aa: CASSLSGRPYNEQFF; cdr3_nt: TGTGCCAGTAGCCTTAGCGGGAGACCCTACAATGAGCAGTTCTTC; d_call: TRBD2; j_call: TRBJ2-1; clone_size: -; v_call: TRBV19
cdr3_aa: CATSRDKGQLSSYNEQFF; cdr3_nt: TGTGCCACCAGCAGAGATAAAGGACAGTTGAGCTCCTACAATGAGCAGTTCTTC; d_call: -; j_call: TRBJ2-1; clone_size: -; v_call: TRBV15
cdr3_aa: CASSVELKGPYEQYF; cdr3_nt: TGTGCCAGCAGTGTGGAGCTAAAAGGACCCTACGAGCAGTACTTC; d_call: -; j_call: TRBJ2-7; clone_size: -; v_call: TRBV6-4
cdr3_aa: CASSFQTSGSSADTQYF; cdr3_nt: TGTGCCAGCAGCTTTCAGACTAGCGGGAGTTCGGCAGATACGCAGTATTTT; d_call: TRBD2; j_call: TRBJ2-3; clone_size: -; v_call: TRBV7-6
cdr3_aa: CASRPKAGQPQHF; cdr3_nt: TGTGCCAGCAGACCGAAGGCAGGTCAGCCCCAGCATTTT; d_call: -; j_call: TRBJ1-5; clone_size: -; v_call: TRBV6-5
cdr3_aa: CASRPRADRSNQPQHF; cdr3_nt: TGTGCCAGCAGACCAAGAGCTGACAGGAGCAATCAGCCCCAGCATTTT; d_call: -; j_call: TRBJ1-5; clone_size: -; v_call: TRBV5-5
cdr3_aa: CASSFLHEKLFF; cdr3_nt: TGTGCCAGCAGTTTTCTCCATGAAAAACTGTTTTTT; d_call: -; j_call: TRBJ1-4; clone_size: -; v_call: TRBV28
cdr3_aa: CASSPRDRGVNEQFF; cdr3_nt: TGTGCCAGCTCACCTCGGGACAGGGGGGTTAATGAGCAGTTCTTC; d_call: TRBD1; j_call: TRBJ2-1; clone_size: -; v_call: TRBV18
cdr3_aa: CAWQGVQNEQYF; cdr3_nt: TGTGCCTGGCAGGGGGTCCAGAACGAGCAGTACTTC; d_call: TRBD1; j_call: TRBJ2-7; clone_size: -; v_call: TRBV30
cdr3_aa: CASMRRGPGELFF; cdr3_nt: TGTGCCAGCATGCGCAGGGGTCCGGGAGAACTGTTTTTT; d_call: -; j_call: TRBJ1-4; clone_size: -; v_call: TRBV7-8
cdr3_aa: CAWSAGQETQYF; cdr3_nt: TGTGCCTGGAGCGCAGGTCAAGAGACCCAGTACTTC; d_call: -; j_call: TRBJ2-5; clone_size: -; v_call: TRBV30
cdr3_aa: CASSLTGNSNQPQHF; cdr3_nt: TGTGCCAGCAGCTTGACAGGGAATAGCAATCAGCCCCAGCATTTT; d_call: TRBD1; j_call: TRBJ1-5; clone_size: few; v_call: TRBV7-6
cdr3_aa: CASSVSGQGRGIQYF; cdr3_nt: TGTGCCAGCAGCGTATCGGGACAGGGAAGGGGCATTCAGTACTTC; d_call: TRBD1; j_call: TRBJ2-4; clone_size: -; v_call: TRBV9
cdr3_aa: CASQEGANEKLFF; cdr3_nt: TGTGCCAGCCAGGAGGGAGCTAATGAAAAACTGTTTTTT; d_call: -; j_call: TRBJ1-4; clone_size: -; v_call: TRBV6-5
cdr3_aa: CASSLRAVNTEAFF; cdr3_nt: TGCGCCAGCAGCTTGAGGGCCGTGAACACTGAAGCTTTCTTT; d_call: -; j_call: TRBJ1-1; clone_size: -; v_call: TRBV5-1
cdr3_aa: CASSLGGMNTEAFF; cdr3_nt: TGTGCCAGCAGCTTGGGAGGGATGAACACTGAAGCTTTCTTT; d_call: -; j_call: TRBJ1-1; clone_size: -; v_call: TRBV5-4